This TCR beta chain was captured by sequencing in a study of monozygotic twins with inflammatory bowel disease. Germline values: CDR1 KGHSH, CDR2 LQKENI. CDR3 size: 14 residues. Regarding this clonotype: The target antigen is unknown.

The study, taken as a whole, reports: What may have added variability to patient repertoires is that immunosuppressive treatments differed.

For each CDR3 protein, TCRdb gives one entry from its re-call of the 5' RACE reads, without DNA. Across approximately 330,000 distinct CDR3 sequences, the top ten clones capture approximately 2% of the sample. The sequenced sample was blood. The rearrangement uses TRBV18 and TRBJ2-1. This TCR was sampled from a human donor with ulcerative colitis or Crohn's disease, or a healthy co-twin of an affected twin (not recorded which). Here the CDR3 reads CASSPRPSYNEQFF. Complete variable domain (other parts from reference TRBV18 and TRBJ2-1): NAGVMQNPRHLVRRRGQEARLRCSPMKGHSHVYWYRQLPEEGLKFMVYLQKENIIDESGMPKERFSAEFPKEGPSILRIQQVVRGDSAAYFCASSPRPSYNEQFFGPGTRLTVL.